This T cell receptor beta chain derives from a study of neurological immune-mediated disorders. This clonotype was counted ten times or more. One entry per CDR3 protein, called by TCRdb with MiXCR from the 5' RACE reads. The sample consists of some 49,000 distinct CDR3 sequences, about 9% of them appearing once. V lost 7 bases and J lost 4; bases outside the gene matches: 8. This CDR3 is 15 amino acids long. Per germline, CDR1 KGHDR and CDR2 SFDVKD. The time point: longitudinal time-point 1 (baseline). The J gene is TRBJ2-1, the V gene TRBV24-1, with 8 nucleotides matching TRBD2. The specimen sequenced was PBMCs. The TCR sequence derives from a woman between 35 and 50 years old in good health. The CDR3 is CATSLGSGSYNEQFF. CDR3 DNA: TGTGCCACCAGCTTGGGAAGCGGGAGTTACAATGAGCAGTTCTTC.